This T cell receptor beta chain was documented in a study of cytomegalovirus exposure and HLA in healthy donors. Overall study findings and caveats: Based on reports, TCR beta sequences accurately predicted HLA-A and HLA-B alleles for most subjects.

A remark on this clone: What it binds is unknown.

Germline V CDR1 and CDR2: SGDLS, YYNGEE. This CDR3 contains 15 residues. Trimming at V came to 0 bases and at J to 5 bases, leaving 3 bases not matched to a gene. It was with 60 Vbeta and 13 Jbeta primers that the PCR ran. How the authors handled the data: In a later analysis, the count reached about 82 million unique TCR beta chains, with roughly 9.9 million shared. Method: immunoSEQ multiplex PCR; TCRdb's copy keeps in-frame clones and lacks some. V, J and clone size derive from that table, while D and trimming were established from the DNA sequence. The sample contains about 25,000 clones, roughly 79% of which appear only once.

Sequenced: PBMCs. This sequence joins TRBV9 and TRBJ2-5; 11 nucleotides align to TRBD2. The receptor comes from a male donor in good health and CMV-seronegative. This chain's CDR3 is CASSVVGTSGETQYF. The CDR3 DNA sequence: TGTGCCAGCAGCGTAGTTGGGACTAGCGGTGAGACCCAGTACTTC.